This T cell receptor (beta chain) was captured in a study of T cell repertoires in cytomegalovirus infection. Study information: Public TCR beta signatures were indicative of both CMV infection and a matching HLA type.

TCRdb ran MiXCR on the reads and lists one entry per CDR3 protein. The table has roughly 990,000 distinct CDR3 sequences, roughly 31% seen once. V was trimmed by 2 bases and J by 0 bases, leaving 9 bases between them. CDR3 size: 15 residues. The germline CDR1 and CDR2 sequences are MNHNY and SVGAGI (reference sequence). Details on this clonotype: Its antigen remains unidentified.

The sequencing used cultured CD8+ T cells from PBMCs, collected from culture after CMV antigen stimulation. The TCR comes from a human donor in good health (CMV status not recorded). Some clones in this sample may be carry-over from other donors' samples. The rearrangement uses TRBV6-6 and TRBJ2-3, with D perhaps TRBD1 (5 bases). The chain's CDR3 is CASSYVGLSTDTQYF. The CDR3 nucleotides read TGTGCCAGCAGTTACGTGGGGCTAAGCACAGATACGCAGTATTTT.